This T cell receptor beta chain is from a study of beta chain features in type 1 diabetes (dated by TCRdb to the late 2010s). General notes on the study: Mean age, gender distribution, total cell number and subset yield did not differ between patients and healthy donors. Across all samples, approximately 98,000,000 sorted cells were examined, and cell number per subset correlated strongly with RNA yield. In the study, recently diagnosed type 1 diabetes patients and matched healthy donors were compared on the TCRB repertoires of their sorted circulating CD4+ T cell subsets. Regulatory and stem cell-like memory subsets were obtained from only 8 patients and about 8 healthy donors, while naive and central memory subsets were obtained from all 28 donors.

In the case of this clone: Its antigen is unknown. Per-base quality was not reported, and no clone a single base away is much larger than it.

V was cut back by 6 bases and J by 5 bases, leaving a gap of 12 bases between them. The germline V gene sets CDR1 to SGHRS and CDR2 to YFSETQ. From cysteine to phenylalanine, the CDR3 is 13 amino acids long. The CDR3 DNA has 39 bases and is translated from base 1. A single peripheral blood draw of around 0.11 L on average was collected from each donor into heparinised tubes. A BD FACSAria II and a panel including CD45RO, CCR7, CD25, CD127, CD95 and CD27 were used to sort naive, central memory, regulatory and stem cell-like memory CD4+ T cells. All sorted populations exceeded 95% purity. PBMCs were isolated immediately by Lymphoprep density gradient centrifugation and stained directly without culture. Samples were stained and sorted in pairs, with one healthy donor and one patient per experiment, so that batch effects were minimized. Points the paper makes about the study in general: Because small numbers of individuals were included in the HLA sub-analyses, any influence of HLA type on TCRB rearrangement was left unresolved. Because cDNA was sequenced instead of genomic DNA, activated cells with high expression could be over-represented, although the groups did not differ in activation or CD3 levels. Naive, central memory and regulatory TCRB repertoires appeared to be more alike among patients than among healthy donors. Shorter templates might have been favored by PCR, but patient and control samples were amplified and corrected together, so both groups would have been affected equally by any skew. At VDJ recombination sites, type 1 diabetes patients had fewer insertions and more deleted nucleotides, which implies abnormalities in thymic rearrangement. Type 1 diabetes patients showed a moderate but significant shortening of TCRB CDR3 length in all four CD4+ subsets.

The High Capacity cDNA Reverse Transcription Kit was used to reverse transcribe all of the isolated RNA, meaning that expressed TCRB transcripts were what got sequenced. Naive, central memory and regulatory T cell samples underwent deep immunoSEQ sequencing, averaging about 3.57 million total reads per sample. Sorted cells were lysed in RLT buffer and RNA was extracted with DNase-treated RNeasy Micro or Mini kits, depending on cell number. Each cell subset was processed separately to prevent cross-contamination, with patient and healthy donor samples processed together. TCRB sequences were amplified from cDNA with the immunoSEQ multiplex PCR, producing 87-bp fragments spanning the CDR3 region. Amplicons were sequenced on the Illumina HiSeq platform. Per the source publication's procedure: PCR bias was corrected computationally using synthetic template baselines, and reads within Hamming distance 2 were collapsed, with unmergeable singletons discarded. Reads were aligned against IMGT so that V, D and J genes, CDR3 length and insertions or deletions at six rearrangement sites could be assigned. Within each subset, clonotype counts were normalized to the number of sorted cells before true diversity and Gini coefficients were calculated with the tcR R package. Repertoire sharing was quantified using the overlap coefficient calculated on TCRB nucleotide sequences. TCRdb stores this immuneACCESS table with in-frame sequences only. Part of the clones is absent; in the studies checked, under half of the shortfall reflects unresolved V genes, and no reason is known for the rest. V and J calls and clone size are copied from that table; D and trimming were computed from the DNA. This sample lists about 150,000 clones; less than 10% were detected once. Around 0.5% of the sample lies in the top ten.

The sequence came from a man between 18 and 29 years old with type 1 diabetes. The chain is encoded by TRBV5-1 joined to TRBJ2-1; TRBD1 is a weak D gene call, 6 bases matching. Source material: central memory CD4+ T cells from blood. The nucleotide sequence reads TGCGCCAGCACTGAGGACAGCCACAATGAGCAGTTCTTC. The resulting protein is CASTEDSHNEQFF. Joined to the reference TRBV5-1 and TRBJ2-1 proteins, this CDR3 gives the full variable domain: KAGVTQTPRYLIKTRGQQVTLSCSPISGHRSVSWYQQTPGQGLQFLFEYFSETQRNKGNFPGRFSGRQFSNSRSEMNVSTLELGDSALYLCASTEDSHNEQFFGPGTRLTVL.